Shown below are 10 T cell receptor beta chains from a single sample sequenced in a study of T cells after posttransplantation cyclophosphamide. Cyclophosphamide on days +3 and +4 followed busulfan-fludarabine conditioning and a marrow graft. Method: immunoSEQ multiplex PCR; TCRdb's copy keeps in-frame clones and lacks some. This sample includes roughly 2,900 clones with no singletons; its ten biggest clones take up about 16%. The source material was PBMCs, sampled 30 days after allogeneic stem cell transplant with posttransplant cyclophosphamide. These receptors were taken from a female patient over 55 who received an allogeneic stem cell transplant from an unrelated donor, was CMV-positive, and had acute GVHD only. Some of the T cells may derive from the graft donor.

This clone is judged large. The rearrangement joins TRBV10-3 to TRBJ1-1, with D perhaps matching TRBD1 (6 bases). The germline CDR1 and CDR2 sequences are ENHRY and SYGVKD. The CDR3 is made up of 12 amino acids. V was pared by 7 bases and J by 5 bases, with 11 bases between. The CDR3 loop is CAIMEGGTEAFF. The DNA of the CDR3 is TGTGCCATCATGGAGGGGGGGACTGAAGCTTTCTTT.

This clone was detected ten times or more. Here the CDR3 reads CASSRRDRGYEQYF. CDR3 coding DNA: TGTGCCAGCAGCCGCCGGGACAGGGGCTACGAGCAGTACTTC. V and J are TRBV7-2 and TRBJ2-7; 10 nucleotides line up with TRBD1. There are 14 residues in the CDR3. V gave up 5 bases and J gave up 3 bases; unmatched junction bases: 4. The germline CDR1 and CDR2 sequences are SGHTA and FQGNSA.

This clone was seen at least ten times. This chain links TRBV4-3 with TRBJ2-1, with 12 positions matching TRBD2. Germline CDR1 reads LGHNA; CDR2 reads YSLEER. Trimming took 2 bases from V and 7 from J; bases not matched to a gene: 3. This CDR3 has 15 residues. CDR3 in DNA: TGCGCCAGCAGCCAACTAGCGGGAGGGACGAATGAGCAGTTCTTC. It yields the protein CASSQLAGGTNEQFF.

This clone was found many times. This chain uses TRBV11-2 with TRBJ2-7; D is unresolved. The CDR3 is 11 amino acids. Germline V gives CDR1 SGHAT, CDR2 FQNNGV. V lost 1 base and J 7 bases, leaving 5 bases between the germline ends. CDR3 sequence reads: CASSLGTEQYF. The CDR3 nucleotides are TGTGCCAGCAGCTTAGGCACAGAGCAGTACTTC.

This clone was seen ten or more times. The rearrangement joins TRBV6-1 to TRBJ1-6; weak D call: TRBD1 (6 bases). This CDR3 region has 15 residues. Germline V lookup: CDR1 MNHNS, CDR2 SASEGT. Trimming stripped 6 bases from V and 3 bases from J, with 12 bases between. Here the CDR3 DNA reads TGTGCCAGCAGAAACAGGGAGGACTATAATTCACCCCTCCACTTT. It codes for CASRNREDYNSPLHF.

This clone is large within its sample. The identical CDR3 is also encoded by other nucleotide sequences in the sample. This chain uses TRBV28 with TRBJ2-1; 9 bases map to TRBD2. Germline V gene lookup returns CDR1 MDHEN and CDR2 SYDVKM. V dropped 2 bases and J dropped 1; count of bases not matched to a gene: 0. CDR3 size: 15 residues. This chain's CDR3 is CASSLLAGSYNEQFF. The DNA for the CDR3 is TGTGCCAGCAGTTTACTAGCGGGATCCTACAATGAGCAGTTCTTC.

This clone was seen ten or more times. The chain employs TRBV7-9 and TRBJ2-2; 8 nucleotides align to TRBD2. CDR1 is SEHNR and CDR2 is FQNEAQ in the germline V gene (reference sequence). This CDR3 contains 17 residues. Unmatched junction bases numbered 10, after V lost 6 bases and J lost 1 base. The CDR3 DNA reads TGTGCCAGCAGACCGAATTTAGCGGGGATGAACACCGGGGAGCTGTTTTTT. Translating it yields CASRPNLAGMNTGELFF.

At least ten counts were recorded for this clone. The chain couples TRBV14 to TRBJ2-5, with D possibly being TRBD2 (6 bases). Germline CDR1 SGHDN, CDR2 FVKESK. V lost 3 bases, J lost 4 bases, and 21 bases lay in between. The CDR3 runs 17 residues. The CDR3 bases are TGTGCCAGCAGCCAGCCGGGGGTAGCCTCTAAAGGAGAGACCCAGTACTTC. Amino acid sequence: CASSQPGVASKGETQYF.

The sample holds many counts of this clone. The rearrangement links TRBV6-5 to TRBJ1-5, with 7 bases identical to TRBD1. The CDR3 sequence is 13 residues long. The V gene's germline CDR1 is MNHEY and CDR2 SVGAGI. V lost 2 bases, J lost 10 bases, and 5 bases stayed unmatched. CDR3 nucleotide sequence: TGTGCCAGCAGTTACGGACAGGTCGGCCCCCAGCATTTT. Translation gives CASSYGQVGPQHF.

This clone was recorded at least ten times. V usage is TRBV6-5 and J usage is TRBJ2-7; D gene uncertain. Germline CDR1 reads MNHEY; CDR2 reads SVGAGI. Trimming shortened V by 0 bases and J by 6 bases, and 9 bases separated the two germline ends. The CDR3 length is 13 residues. In DNA, the CDR3 is TGTGCCAGCAGTTACTCGAGGCAAAGCGAGCAGTACTTC. Translation gives CASSYSRQSEQYF.